These T cell receptor beta chains were read from a single sample in a study of blood T cell repertoires in COVID-19. The table came from immunoSEQ multiplex PCR; TCRdb's copy has only in-frame clones and leaves some out. The sample lists around 140,000 clones; about 85% were seen once. Sequenced material: peripheral blood. The origin of the receptors is a human donor with acute or convalescent COVID-19. The donor label of this sample is uncertain. The CDR3 runs from the conserved cysteine through the conserved F or W. D genes are given only for firm matches.

j_gene	v_gene	d_gene	CDR3aa
TRBJ1-5	TRBV3-1/TRBV3-2	NA	CASSQGHLNQPQHF
TRBJ2-7	TRBV3-1/TRBV3-2	NA	CASSHIPYEQYF
TRBJ2-1	TRBV7-9	TRBD2	CASSLVMGTSGRVNEQFF
TRBJ1-2	TRBV4-1	NA	CASSQTGTPNYGYTF
TRBJ1-2	TRBV27	TRBD1	CASSSGGTAFRKGYTF
TRBJ2-1	TRBV23-1	TRBD2	CASSQCRWREGRNEQFF
TRBJ2-3	TRBV11-3	NA	CASSLGEEKDTQYF
TRBJ2-4	TRBV6-5	NA	CASSDSIAKNIQYF
TRBJ1-5	TRBV6-5	NA	CASSRDRPRQPQHF
TRBJ1-1	TRBV28	NA	CATLGGTEAFF
TRBJ1-6	TRBV23-1	TRBD1	CAYLGQGISYNSPLHF
TRBJ1-1	TRBV30	TRBD1	CAWINDGDRGEAFF
TRBJ1-3	TRBV30	TRBD1	CAWSRQGLSGNTIYF
TRBJ2-3	TRBV9	NA	CASSVGLVDTQYF
TRBJ1-2	TRBV3-1/TRBV3-2	NA	CASSQDSTGSGYTF
TRBJ1-1	TRBV7-2	NA	CASSKRTGQNTEAFF
TRBJ2-3	TRBV4-2	TRBD2	CASSPVASSGGAYDTQYF
TRBJ2-1	TRBV2	TRBD2	CASRAGGNSYNEQFF
TRBJ1-3	TRBV5-1	NA	CASSLLRGGDSGNTIYF
TRBJ1-2	TRBV7-9	NA	CASSVAGAKEGYTF
TRBJ1-6	TRBV7-8	NA	CASSPYLQAYNSPLHF
TRBJ2-3	TRBV6-2/TRBV6-3	TRBD2	CASSYTLAGGSTDTQYF
TRBJ2-1	TRBV6-6	NA	CASSYSIGAFEDEQFF
TRBJ2-2	TRBV6-1	NA	CASSEAGASNTGELFF
TRBJ1-1	TRBV14	NA	CASSPLTPKGDEAFF
TRBJ2-5	TRBV20-1	TRBD2	CSASAGGQETQYF
TRBJ2-5	TRBV6-1	NA	CASSDGVQETQYF